The TCR beta chain under discussion was sequenced for a study of graft-versus-host responses after intestinal transplantation. Across the study: Recipients had multivisceral, liver-intestinal, or isolated intestinal transplants. Each recipient received anti-thymocyte globulin induction, then tacrolimus and steroids for approximately 3 years. Study outcomes and limitations: Individuals carrying graft-donor T cell macrochimerism showed high graft-versus-host to host-versus-graft clonal ratios in allografts. Ileal or blood samples showed some GvH clones first, and such clones were also found in recipient marrow.

Germline V gene data show CDR1 as LNHDA and CDR2 as SQIVND (reference sequence). The V end lost 5 bases, the J end lost 5 bases, and 9 bases lay between the germline ends. CDR3 length equals 12 residues. About this clone itself: Its cognate antigen is unknown.

Clones were sequenced by immunoSEQ multiplex PCR, and TCRdb holds only the in-frame ones, with some missing. The table has about 47,000 clones, approximately 96% seen once; the top ten hold 0.2% to 0.25%. This receptor was obtained from a human donor who was the organ donor for an intestinal transplant. V and J are TRBV19 and TRBJ1-1; no definite D call. The sample consisted of unstimulated CD8+ T cells sorted from spleen or lymph node cells, taken before transplant. CDR3 in amino acids: CASSWSGTEAFF. CDR3 bases: TGTGCCAGTAGTTGGTCCGGGACTGAAGCTTTCTTT.